This T cell receptor (beta chain) is drawn from a study of T cells in localized non-small cell lung cancer. Assay used: immunoSEQ multiplex PCR; TCRdb lists only in-frame clones, some missing. The sample has about 25,000 clones, approximately 86% seen once; the top ten hold roughly 13%. Germline-derived CDR1 and CDR2 are WNHNN and SYGVQD (reference sequence). CDR3 length equals 14 residues. V lost 4 bases, J lost 11 bases, and 13 bases stayed unmatched. Concerning this clone itself: What it binds is not known.

Points from the study as a whole: With higher T cell density in blood came longer overall survival. Maximal T cell clonality occurred in uninvolved adjacent lung, with tumor ranking below it. Only one tumor region went through sequencing, so heterogeneity may still be there. Adjacent lung exhibited a median of about 57 among the 100 most abundant tumor clones.

This TCR was recovered from a female donor over 55 with stage I lung adenocarcinoma. This specimen was peripheral blood, taken before any cancer treatment. This rearrangement joins TRBV10-1 to TRBJ2-5; 7 bases agree with TRBD1. The DNA for the CDR3 is TGCGCCAGCAGTGGCACAGGGGATCTACGCGGGCAGTACTTC. It translates to CASSGTGDLRGQYF.